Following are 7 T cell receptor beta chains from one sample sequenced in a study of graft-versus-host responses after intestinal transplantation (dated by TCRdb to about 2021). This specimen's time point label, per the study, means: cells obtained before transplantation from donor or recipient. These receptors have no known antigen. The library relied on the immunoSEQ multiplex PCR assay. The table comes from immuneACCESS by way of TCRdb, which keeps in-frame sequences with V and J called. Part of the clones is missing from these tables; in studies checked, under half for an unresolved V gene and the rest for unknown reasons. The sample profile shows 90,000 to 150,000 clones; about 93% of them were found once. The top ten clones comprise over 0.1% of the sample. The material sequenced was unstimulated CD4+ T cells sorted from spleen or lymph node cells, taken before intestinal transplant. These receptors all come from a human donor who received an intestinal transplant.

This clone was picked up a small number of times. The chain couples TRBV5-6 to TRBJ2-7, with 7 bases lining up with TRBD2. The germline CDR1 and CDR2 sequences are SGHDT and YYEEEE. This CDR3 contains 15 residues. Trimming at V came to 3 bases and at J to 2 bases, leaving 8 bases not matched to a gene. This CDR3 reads CASSSIAGRPYEQYF. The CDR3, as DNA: TGTGCCAGCAGCTCAATAGCGGGTAGACCCTACGAGCAGTACTTC.

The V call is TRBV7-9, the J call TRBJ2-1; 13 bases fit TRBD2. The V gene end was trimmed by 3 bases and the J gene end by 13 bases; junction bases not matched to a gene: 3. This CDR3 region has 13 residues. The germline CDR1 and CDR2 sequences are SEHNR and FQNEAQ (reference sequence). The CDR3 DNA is TGTGCCAGCAGCTTCCGGACTAGCGGGAGACAGTTCTTC. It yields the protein CASSFRTSGRQFF.

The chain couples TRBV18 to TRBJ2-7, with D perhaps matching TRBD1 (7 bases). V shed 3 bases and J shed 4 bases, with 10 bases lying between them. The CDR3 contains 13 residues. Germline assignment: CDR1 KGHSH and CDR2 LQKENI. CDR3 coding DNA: TGTGCCAGCTCACCGGCAGGGGGGTACGAGCAGTACTTC. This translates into CASSPAGGYEQYF.

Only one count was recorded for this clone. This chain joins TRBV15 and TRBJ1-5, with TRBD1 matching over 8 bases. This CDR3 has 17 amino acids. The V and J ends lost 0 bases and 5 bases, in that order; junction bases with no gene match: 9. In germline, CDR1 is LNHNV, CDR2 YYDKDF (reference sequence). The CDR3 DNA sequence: TGTGCCACCAGCAGAGAACGGCCGGACAGGGCCTATCAGCCCCAGCATTTT. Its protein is CATSRERPDRAYQPQHF.

Here the CDR3 reads CASSEWAVSRGRGIQETQYF. CDR3 DNA: TGTGCCAGCAGTGAATGGGCTGTGTCTCGGGGAAGAGGGATCCAAGAGACCCAGTACTTC. The rearrangement joins TRBV6-1 to TRBJ2-5; D might be TRBD2 (5 bases). The CDR3 extends over 20 amino acids. Germline V gene lookup returns CDR1 MNHNS and CDR2 SASEGT. V dropped 2 bases and J dropped 1 base, with 26 bases sitting between them.

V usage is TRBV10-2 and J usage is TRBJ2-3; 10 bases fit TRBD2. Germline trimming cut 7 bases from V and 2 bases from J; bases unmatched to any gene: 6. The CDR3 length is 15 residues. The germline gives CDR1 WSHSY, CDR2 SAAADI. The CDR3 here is CASTVAGGPTDTQYF. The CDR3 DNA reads TGCGCCAGCACCGTAGCGGGAGGACCCACAGATACGCAGTATTTT.

This CDR3 reads CASSVEGRARTGELFF. The CDR3 DNA reads as TGTGCCAGCAGCGTAGAGGGTAGGGCCAGGACCGGGGAGCTGTTTTTT. This chain joins TRBV9 and TRBJ2-2; no definite D call. The length of the CDR3 is 16 residues. Trimming removed 0 bases at V and 5 bases at J, with 14 bases between. Germline V gene lookup returns CDR1 SGDLS and CDR2 YYNGEE. Filled out from reference TRBV9 and TRBJ2-2, the complete variable domain reads DSGVTQTPKHLITATGQRVTLRCSPRSGDLSVYWYQQSLDQGLQFLIQYYNGEERAKGNILERFSAQQFPDLHSELNLSSLELGDSALYFCASSVEGRARTGELFFGEGSRLTVL.